This T cell receptor beta chain derives from a study of blood T cell repertoires in COVID-19. Study background: COVID-19 samples collected from the United States, Italy and Spain covered acute and convalescent phases. Sources were T cells, B-cell-depleted T cells, or PBMCs; the material itself was cDNA or gDNA.

The CDR3 totals 15 residues. Germline-derived CDR1 and CDR2 are SGHRS and YFSETQ. V was pared by 1 base and J by 5 bases, with 7 bases of the junction left unmatched. The Seattle patients, enrolled during active infection, were followed longitudinally. The repertoire was sequenced with immunoSEQ multiplex PCR; TCRdb's copy has only in-frame clones and lacks some. The table lists roughly 84,000 clones, 75% to 85% of them singletons. This chain uses TRBV5-1 with TRBJ2-5, with 8 bases that match TRBD2. The sequence was obtained from a man in his sixties with COVID-19, enrolled during active disease. The sequencing input was peripheral blood. This CDR3 is CASSLRAGGMETQYF. In DNA form, the CDR3 reads TGCGCCAGCAGCTTGCGGGCGGGAGGAATGGAGACCCAGTACTTC.